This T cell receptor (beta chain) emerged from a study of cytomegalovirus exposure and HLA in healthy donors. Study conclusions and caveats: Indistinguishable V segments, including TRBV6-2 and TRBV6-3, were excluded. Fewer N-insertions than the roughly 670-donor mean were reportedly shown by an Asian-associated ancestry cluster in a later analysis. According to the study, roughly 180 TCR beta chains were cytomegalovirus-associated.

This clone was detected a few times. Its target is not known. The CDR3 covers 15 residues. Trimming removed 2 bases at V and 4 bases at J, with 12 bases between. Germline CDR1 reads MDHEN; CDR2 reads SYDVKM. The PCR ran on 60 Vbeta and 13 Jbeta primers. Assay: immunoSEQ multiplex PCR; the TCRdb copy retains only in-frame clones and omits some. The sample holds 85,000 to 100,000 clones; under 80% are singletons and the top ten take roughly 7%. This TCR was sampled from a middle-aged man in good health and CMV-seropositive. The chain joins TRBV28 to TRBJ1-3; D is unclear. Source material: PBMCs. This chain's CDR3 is CASSLMPGSGNTIYF. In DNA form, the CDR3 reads TGTGCCAGCAGTTTAATGCCGGGGAGCGGAAACACCATATATTTT.